Below, one T cell receptor (beta chain) is given with its context. What it binds is not known. These data belong to a study of T cell responses to AZD1222 COVID-19 vaccine. Across the whole study: Both about-4-week and about-12-week second-dose recipients were combined.

Data came from immunoSEQ multiplex PCR; TCRdb stores just in-frame clones and leaves some out. The sample has around 83,000 clones; roughly 83% are singletons. The CDR3 spans 15 residues. Germline assignment: CDR1 LNHNV and CDR2 YYDKDF (reference sequence). Trimming took 4 bases from V and 2 from J; bases not matched to a gene: 6. Whole-study results and caveats: In the spike-specific TCR repertoire, nearly half reportedly target unmutated variant regions.

The clonotype originates from an adult in good health. The V call is TRBV15, the J call TRBJ2-5, with TRBD2 identical over 8 bases. The sequenced sample was peripheral blood, obtained on day 0 of AZD1222 vaccination. The CDR3 bases are TGTGCCACCAGCATGGCACTAGCGGTACAAGAGACCCAGTACTTC. Translated, it gives CATSMALAVQETQYF.